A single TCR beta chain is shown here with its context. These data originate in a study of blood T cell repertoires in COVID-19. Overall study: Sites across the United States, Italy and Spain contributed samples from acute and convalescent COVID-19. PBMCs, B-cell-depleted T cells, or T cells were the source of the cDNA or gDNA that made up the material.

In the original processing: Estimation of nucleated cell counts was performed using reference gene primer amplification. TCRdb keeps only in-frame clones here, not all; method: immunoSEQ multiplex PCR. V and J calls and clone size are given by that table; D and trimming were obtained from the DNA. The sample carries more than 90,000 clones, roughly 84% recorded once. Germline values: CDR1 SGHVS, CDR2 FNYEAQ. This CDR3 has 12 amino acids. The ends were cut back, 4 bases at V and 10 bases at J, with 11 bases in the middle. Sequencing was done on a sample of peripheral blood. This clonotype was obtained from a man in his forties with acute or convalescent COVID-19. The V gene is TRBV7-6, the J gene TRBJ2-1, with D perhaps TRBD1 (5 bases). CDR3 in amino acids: CASSSPGAEQFF. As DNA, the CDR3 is TGTGCCAGCAGCTCCCCTGGGGCCGAGCAGTTCTTC.